Below are 27 T cell receptor beta chains sequenced from a single sample in a study of blood T cells in healthy people across ages. The second PCR ran about 6 to 11 cycles with a sample-barcoded 5' primer and J-beta primers. TCRdb processed the 5' RACE reads anew with MiXCR; each CDR3 protein has one entry. The sample has about 1 million distinct CDR3 sequences, more than 40% seen once. Material for sequencing was blood. The receptor set was obtained from a woman in her sixties in good health.

The chain joins TRBV27 to TRBJ2-7, with 11 bases matching TRBD2. With V trimmed by 6 bases and J by 5 bases, 3 bases remained unmatched. The germline CDR1 and CDR2 sequences are MNHEY and SMNVEV (reference sequence). The CDR3 length is 13 residues. Here the CDR3 reads CASRLAGENEQYF. CDR3 bases: TGTGCCAGCAGACTAGCGGGAGAGAACGAGCAGTACTTC.

This clonotype was counted between two and nine times. The rearrangement joins TRBV2 to TRBJ1-1; perhaps TRBD1 as D (5 bases). The CDR3 extends over 13 amino acids. Germline CDR1 SNHLY, CDR2 FYNNEI. Trimming took 10 bases from V and 0 from J, leaving 12 bases between them. CDR3 sequence reads: CANTRGLNTEAFF. CDR3 nucleotides: TGTGCCAACACTAGGGGATTGAACACTGAAGCTTTCTTT.

This clonotype turned up a few times. The chain joins TRBV6-2 or TRBV6-3 to TRBJ2-1, with TRBD1 matching 8 bases. After removal of 6 bases from V and 10 bases from J, the junction contained 11 bases not matched to a gene. CDR1 and CDR2 (germline): MNHEY, SVGEGT. This CDR3 has 14 residues. CDR3 nucleotides: TGTGCCAGCAGGCACGACAGGGGAAACTACGAGCAGTTCTTC. It is translated as CASRHDRGNYEQFF.

The chain recombines TRBV4-1 with TRBJ2-1; TRBD2 matches 13 bases. CDR3 size: 16 residues. The ends lost 5 bases at V and 10 bases at J; junction bases unmatched: 11. Germline CDR1 MGHRA, CDR2 YSYEKL. This CDR3 reads CASSNPGTSGIREQFF. The CDR3 DNA reads as TGCGCCAGCAGCAACCCCGGGACTAGCGGGATCAGGGAGCAGTTCTTC.

In this sample, this clonotype turned up a few times. The rearrangement uses TRBV20-1 and TRBJ2-4; 10 bases match TRBD2. The CDR3 spans 15 residues. Germline loops: CDR1 DFQATT, CDR2 SNEGSKA (reference sequence). V shed 4 bases and J 13 bases; nucleotides not matched to a gene: 16. The CDR3 DNA reads TGCAGTGCTATGGTCCCGGGACTAGCGATTGTAGGGCAGTACTTC. Protein: CSAMVPGLAIVGQYF.

This chain uses TRBV6-5 with TRBJ2-5; possibly TRBD1 for D (5 bases). The germline V and J ends were trimmed by 2 bases and 4 bases, with 14 bases remaining between them. The CDR3 covers 15 residues. CDR1 MNHEY and CDR2 SVGAGI come from the germline V gene. The CDR3 sequence: CASSYGHPSRETQYF. The DNA for the CDR3 is TGTGCCAGCAGTTACGGACACCCGTCCCGAGAGACCCAGTACTTC.

This clonotype was detected a few times. The rearrangement links TRBV4-1 to TRBJ2-5; TRBD1 agrees at 8 bases. CDR3 length: 17 amino acids. Germline V gene sequence: CDR1 MGHRA, CDR2 YSYEKL. After removal of 1 base from V and 11 bases from J, the junction contained 18 bases not matched to a gene. CDR3 residues: CASSQGHTGTGSWEQYF. CDR3 DNA sequence: TGCGCCAGCAGCCAAGGGCATACCGGGACAGGTTCGTGGGAGCAGTACTTC.

The CDR3 nucleotides read TGCAGTGCCACAGACCCAACTAATGAAAAACTGTTTTTT. This gives the protein CSATDPTNEKLFF. The chain links TRBV20-1 to TRBJ1-4; D uncertain. This CDR3 comprises 13 residues. Germline values: CDR1 DFQATT, CDR2 SNEGSKA (reference sequence). The germline V and J ends were trimmed by 6 bases and 0 bases, with 8 bases remaining between them.

The V call is TRBV27, the J call TRBJ1-5; the D gene is possibly TRBD1 (6 bases). There are 16 residues in the CDR3. V shed 2 bases and J shed 4 bases, with 15 bases lying between them. CDR1 is MNHEY and CDR2 is SMNVEV in the germline V gene (reference sequence). DNA for the CDR3: TGTGCCAGCAGTTTAGAAGGGGGGAGAGCAAATCAGCCCCAGCATTTT. Amino acid sequence: CASSLEGGRANQPQHF.

This clonotype was seen more than once but under ten times. The chain is built from TRBV20-1 and TRBJ2-3, with D tentatively TRBD1 (6 bases). The CDR3 runs 18 residues. CDR1 is DFQATT and CDR2 is SNEGSKA in the germline V gene (reference sequence). V was clipped by 6 bases and J by 2 bases, with 27 bases between them. CDR3 sequence (DNA): TGCAGTGCCAGGGGCCCCGCACCGTCAGAGAGTAACACAGATACGCAGTATTTT. Its protein product is CSARGPAPSESNTDTQYF.

In its sample, this clonotype was seen a few times. The chain joins TRBV21-1 to TRBJ2-1; the table's D gene call, TRBD1, was not cross checked with the DNA. TRBV21-1 is labeled a pseudogene. The CDR3 length is 12 residues. CDR3 nucleotide sequence: TGTGCCAGCAGCCCAATAGGGGATGAGCAGTTCTTC. This translates into CASSPIGDEQFF.

This clonotype was detected only a few times. V is TRBV6-5 and J is TRBJ2-7; 10 bases match TRBD1. With V trimmed by 5 bases and J by 2 bases, 6 bases remained unmatched. The CDR3 runs 15 residues. The germline V gene has CDR1 MNHEY and CDR2 SVGAGI. CDR3 residues: CASSTRDRGPYEQYF. In DNA, the CDR3 is TGTGCCAGCAGTACCCGGGACAGGGGTCCCTACGAGCAGTACTTC.

The chain employs TRBV28 and TRBJ2-5, with 8 positions matching TRBD1. Losses at the gene ends were 5 bases for V and 13 bases for J; bases not matched to a gene: 12. CDR1 is MDHEN and CDR2 is SYDVKM in the germline V gene. The CDR3 has 13 amino acids. The DNA for the CDR3 is TGTGCCAGCAGTCCCGGGACAGGCTACGAGCTGTACTTC. Its translation is CASSPGTGYELYF.

This chain joins TRBV14 and TRBJ2-7, with 8 bases lining up with TRBD1. The CDR3 loop spans 17 amino acids. From germline, CDR1 is SGHDN and CDR2 FVKESK. The V gene end was trimmed by 1 base and the J gene end by 1 base; junction bases not matched to a gene: 9. CDR3 sequence: CASSQGAGGADSYEQYF. The CDR3 coding sequence is TGTGCCAGCAGCCAAGGGGCAGGGGGCGCGGATTCCTACGAGCAGTACTTC.

V usage is TRBV10-3 and J usage is TRBJ2-5; D uncertain. Germline CDR1 ENHRY, CDR2 SYGVKD. The CDR3 length is 13 residues. With 4 bases removed from V and 1 base from J, the gap between germline ends came to 7 bases. CDR3 bases: TGTGCCATCAGTGCCCGGGTCCAAGAGACCCAGTACTTC. Protein: CAISARVQETQYF.

The chain recombines TRBV12-3 or TRBV12-4 with TRBJ2-1, with 11 bases that match TRBD2. The CDR3 runs to 17 residues. Losses at the gene ends were 4 bases for V and 6 bases for J; bases not matched to a gene: 11. CDR3 in DNA: TGTGCCAGCAGTTCTAGCTTAGCGGGAGGGCCGTTCAATGAGCAGTTCTTC. Protein: CASSSSLAGGPFNEQFF.

The chain is built from TRBV4-1 and TRBJ2-3; 11 bases map to TRBD2. Germline values: CDR1 MGHRA, CDR2 YSYEKL. With V trimmed by 5 bases and J by 5 bases, 9 bases remained unmatched. The CDR3 is 16 residues long. The CDR3 sequence: CASSGLAGGSGDTQYF. CDR3 nucleotide sequence: TGCGCCAGCAGCGGTTTAGCGGGGGGGAGTGGAGATACGCAGTATTTT.

The chain employs TRBV28 and TRBJ2-7, with TRBD1 matching over 9 bases. With the DNA end fitting TRBJ2-5 better, the J assignment may be wrong. The germline V gene has CDR1 MDHEN and CDR2 SYDVKM. The CDR3 is 14 residues long. The CDR3 region has the DNA TGTGCCAGCAGTACGGGGTTGACAGGGGGGACCCAGTACTTC. Its translation: CASSTGLTGGTQYF.

On this clonotype: The germline gene is not matched at one end of the junction; a read error may be the cause. The J gene is TRBJ2-3, the V gene TRBV3-1; TRBD2 matches at 13 bases. The CDR3 runs 17 residues. Germline-derived CDR1 and CDR2 are LGHDT and YNNKEL (reference sequence). In nucleotides, the CDR3 is TGTGCCAGCAGCAAACGGACTAGCGGGAGAGGGGCAGACACGCAGTATTTT. Its translation: CASSKRTSGRGADTQYF.

On this clonotype itself: The germline gene is not matched at one end of the junction; a read error may be the cause. The chain uses TRBV11-1 and TRBJ2-3, with D possibly being TRBD2 (6 bases). CDR1 and CDR2 (germline): SGHAT, FQDESV (reference sequence). The CDR3 runs 17 residues. The CDR3 loop is CASSRRPGGPRGDMQYF. In DNA form, the CDR3 reads TGTGCCAGCAGCCGAAGACCCGGAGGACCACGCGGGGATATGCAGTATTTT.

This clonotype turned up a few times. This chain's CDR3 is CASSLVPGLAGGDTQYF. DNA of the CDR3: TGTGCCAGCAGTCTAGTCCCGGGACTAGCGGGAGGAGATACGCAGTATTTT. The chain carries TRBV27 and TRBJ2-3, with 15 nucleotides matching TRBD2. J was trimmed by 5 bases and V by 5 bases; bases with no gene match: 8. The germline gives CDR1 MNHEY, CDR2 SMNVEV (reference sequence). The CDR3 is 17 amino acids.

In its sample, this clonotype was seen a few times. V and J are TRBV28 and TRBJ2-3; 7 bases are a match to TRBD2. Germline CDR1 reads MDHEN; CDR2 reads SYDVKM. The CDR3 covers 18 residues. V lost 4 bases to trimming and J lost 4 bases; unmatched junction nucleotides: 17. Here the CDR3 DNA reads TGTGCCAGCAGTTCCCCGGCTAGCGGTTACACCCCCCCAGATACGCAGTATTTT. As protein: CASSSPASGYTPPDTQYF.

The chain recombines TRBV25-1 with TRBJ2-7; 9 bases map to TRBD1. Germline lookup yields CDR1 MGHDK and CDR2 SYGVNS. This CDR3 is built from 15 residues. V was pared by 2 bases and J by 7 bases, with 9 bases of the junction left unmatched. The CDR3 sequence is CASSEPRTGVREQYF. Here the CDR3 DNA reads TGTGCCAGCAGTGAACCGCGGACAGGGGTCCGAGAGCAGTACTTC.

This clonotype showed up just a few times. As DNA, the CDR3 is TGTGCCAGCAGCCAACAGACAGGGGCCAACGAGCAGTACTTC. It yields the protein CASSQQTGANEQYF. The V gene is TRBV7-2, the J gene TRBJ2-7; 8 nucleotides align to TRBD1. The CDR3 is made up of 14 amino acids. V shed 5 bases, J shed 5 bases, and the junction held 8 bases outside the gene matches. Germline V gives CDR1 SGHTA, CDR2 FQGNSA.

This clonotype is a singleton in its sample. J is TRBJ2-3 and V is TRBV29-1; no reliable D call. The CDR3 consists of 13 residues. V was trimmed by 6 bases and J by 2 bases, leaving 12 bases between them. Germline V gives CDR1 SQVTM, CDR2 ANQGSEA. The CDR3 DNA sequence: TGCAGCGTGGCGTCGGGCACCACAGATACGCAGTATTTT. Its protein product is CSVASGTTDTQYF.

This clonotype was seen a single time. The gene calls are TRBV20-1 and TRBJ2-3; D not certain. Germline-derived CDR1 and CDR2 are DFQATT and SNEGSKA (reference sequence). The CDR3 totals 16 residues. Trimming shortened V by 3 bases and J by 1 base, and 17 bases separated the two germline ends. The chain's CDR3 is CSARGVTRTRTDTQYF. CDR3 nucleotides: TGCAGTGCTAGGGGTGTCACAAGGACCCGCACAGATACGCAGTATTTT.

V and J are TRBV11-1 and TRBJ2-7; tentative D call: TRBD1 (6 bases). Germline V gene data show CDR1 as SGHAT and CDR2 as FQDESV (reference sequence). The CDR3 covers 15 residues. Trimming pared 1 base from V and 2 bases from J, leaving 12 bases between. CDR3 sequence reads: CASSLGQGSPYEQYF. The CDR3 nucleotides read TGTGCCAGCAGCTTAGGGCAGGGGTCTCCCTACGAGCAGTACTTC. Variable domain in full (rest from reference TRBV11-1 and TRBJ2-7): EAEVAQSPRYKITEKSQAVAFWCDPISGHATLYWYRQILGQGPELLVQFQDESVVDDSQLPKDRFSAERLKGVDSTLKIQPAELGDSAMYLCASSLGQGSPYEQYFGPGTRLTVT.